The rows below give T cell receptor beta chains drawn from one sample of a study of type 1 regulatory T cells. TCRdb called the reads again in MiXCR, with one record for every CDR3 protein. The sample includes tens of thousands of distinct CDR3 sequences, about 20% of them seen just once. Their cognate antigens are unknown. The specimen sequenced was cultured type 1 regulatory T (Tr1) cells, either the whole culture or a sorted fraction (not recorded which). Every receptor here comes from a human donor in good health. CDR3s include the opening cysteine and the closing phenylalanine or tryptophan. The order of the fields is V gene, D gene, clone size, J gene, CDR3 DNA, CDR3 protein. A D gene is named only where the DNA matches it firmly. Size is omitted from some rows. Given values are once, few, many or a class for expanded clones.

v_call: TRBV4-3; d_call: TRBD1; clone_size: many; j_call: TRBJ2-7; cdr3_nt: TGCGCCAGCAGCCGAACGCGATCGACAGGGACCGAGCAGTACTTC; cdr3_aa: CASSRTRSTGTEQYF
v_call: TRBV12-3/TRBV12-4; d_call: TRBD1; clone_size: many; j_call: TRBJ2-1; cdr3_nt: TGTGCCAGCAGCCAAACCACAGGGGGGCACTCCTACAATGAGCAGTTCTTC; cdr3_aa: CASSQTTGGHSYNEQFF
v_call: TRBV20-1; d_call: .; clone_size: .; j_call: TRBJ1-4; cdr3_nt: TGCAGTGCTTTTCCGTCTCCCGAAAAACTGTTTTTT; cdr3_aa: CSAFPSPEKLFF
v_call: TRBV2; d_call: .; clone_size: few; j_call: TRBJ2-1; cdr3_nt: TGTGCCAGCAGTAGTATGAGGAATGAGCAGTTCTTC; cdr3_aa: CASSSMRNEQFF
v_call: TRBV5-5; d_call: .; clone_size: few; j_call: TRBJ2-7; cdr3_nt: TGTGCCAGCAGCTTTGGGGCCAGACCCTACGAGCAGTACTTC; cdr3_aa: CASSFGARPYEQYF
v_call: TRBV7-9; d_call: .; clone_size: .; j_call: TRBJ2-7; cdr3_nt: TGTGCCAGCAGCTCCGGTGCCCTGGGCGAGTACTTC; cdr3_aa: CASSSGALGEYF
v_call: TRBV5-6; d_call: .; clone_size: few; j_call: TRBJ1-5; cdr3_nt: TGTGCCAGCAGCTCCCCGGGACAGCCCCAGCATTTT; cdr3_aa: CASSSPGQPQHF
v_call: TRBV5-1; d_call: .; clone_size: many; j_call: TRBJ1-1; cdr3_nt: TGCGCCAGCAGCACTGACGGGATGAACACTGAAGCTTTCTTT; cdr3_aa: CASSTDGMNTEAFF
v_call: TRBV11-2; d_call: TRBD2; clone_size: few; j_call: TRBJ2-4; cdr3_nt: TGTGCCAGCAGCCCCCGACTAGCGGGGGGGGAAAACATTCAGTACTTC; cdr3_aa: CASSPRLAGGENIQYF
v_call: TRBV5-4; d_call: TRBD1; clone_size: .; j_call: TRBJ1-1; cdr3_nt: TGTGCCAGCAGCTACCCTCAGGGGGCGACTTTCTTT; cdr3_aa: CASSYPQGATFF
v_call: TRBV12-3/TRBV12-4; d_call: .; clone_size: many; j_call: TRBJ2-1; cdr3_nt: TGTGCCAGCCGAAGGCGGGAAAGGGATGAGCAGTTCTTC; cdr3_aa: CASRRRERDEQFF
v_call: TRBV2; d_call: .; clone_size: few; j_call: TRBJ1-4; cdr3_nt: TGTGCCAGCAGTGAGTTTGGGCAGGGCGAAAAACTGTTTTTT; cdr3_aa: CASSEFGQGEKLFF
v_call: TRBV5-1; d_call: TRBD2; clone_size: few; j_call: TRBJ2-4; cdr3_nt: TGCGCCAGCAGCTTGGTACTAGCGGTCCCTGGAGCCAAAAACATTCAGTACTTC; cdr3_aa: CASSLVLAVPGAKNIQYF
v_call: TRBV5-1; d_call: .; clone_size: medium-sized; j_call: TRBJ2-1; cdr3_nt: TGCGCCAGCAGCTTGATAGGTGGGAGGTCCTACAATGAGCAGTTCTTC; cdr3_aa: CASSLIGGRSYNEQFF
v_call: TRBV19; d_call: .; clone_size: .; j_call: TRBJ2-3; cdr3_nt: TGTGCCAGTAGCCTCCGTCTAGATACGCAGTATTTT; cdr3_aa: CASSLRLDTQYF
v_call: TRBV5-1; d_call: .; clone_size: .; j_call: TRBJ1-1; cdr3_nt: TGCGCCAGCAGCTTCTTACTAATGAACACTGAAGCTTTCTTT; cdr3_aa: CASSFLLMNTEAFF
v_call: TRBV12-3/TRBV12-4; d_call: .; clone_size: few; j_call: TRBJ2-4; cdr3_nt: TGTGCCAGCAGCCGAACAGGGATGGCCAAAAACATTCAGTACTTC; cdr3_aa: CASSRTGMAKNIQYF